These T cell receptor beta chains were read from a single sample in a study of sequential checkpoint blockade in melanoma. Clones were read by immunoSEQ multiplex PCR, and TCRdb kept only the in-frame ones, dropping some. The profile shows a few thousand clones, about a quarter of them singletons. Sequencing used tumor tissue (inferred from file names), obtained from a patient given nivolumab and ipilimumab in sequence. The receptors come from a human donor with melanoma. The CDR3 runs from the conserved cysteine through the conserved F or W. The D gene is left open where the match is weak. Some rows have no size entry. The others give once, few or many, or a class for an expanded clone.

J,size,D,V,CDR3,DNA
TRBJ2-1,few,-,TRBV7-1,CASSINRGGEQFF,TGTGCCAGCAGCATCAACAGGGGAGGTGAGCAGTTCTTC
TRBJ2-3,-,-,TRBV21-1,CASSLGGPIGPDTQYF,TGTGCCAGCAGCTTAGGAGGACCCATCGGTCCAGATACGCAGTATTTT
TRBJ2-1,few,TRBD2,TRBV9,CASSVAPGLAGQFF,TGTGCCAGCAGCGTAGCCCCGGGACTAGCGGGGCAGTTCTTC
TRBJ2-3,few,TRBD2,TRBV6-8,CASKPARLALTDTQYF,TGTGCCAGCAAACCAGCCCGACTAGCCCTCACAGATACGCAGTATTTT
TRBJ2-7,few,TRBD2,TRBV23-1,CASSQDLTVTSGGSSYEQYF,TGCGCCAGCAGCCAAGATCTTACTGTGACTAGCGGGGGGAGCTCCTACGAGCAGTACTTC
TRBJ1-2,-,-,TRBV14,CASSQETTASGYTF,TGTGCCAGCAGCCAAGAAACAACAGCCAGTGGCTACACCTTC
TRBJ1-5,many,TRBD1,TRBV11-3,CASSLVGQGKPQHF,TGTGCCAGCAGCTTGGTGGGACAGGGTAAGCCCCAGCATTTT
TRBJ2-3,few,TRBD2,TRBV5-1,CASRVGLAGGTDTQYF,TGCGCCAGCAGGGTTGGACTAGCGGGGGGTACAGATACGCAGTATTTT
TRBJ1-5,many,-,TRBV11-3,CASRPTVGSNQPQHF,TGTGCCAGCAGACCGACAGTGGGCAGCAATCAGCCCCAGCATTTT
TRBJ1-1,-,-,TRBV6-8,CASSLIGSGNTEAFF,TGTGCCAGCAGTCTTATCGGATCCGGGAACACTGAAGCTTTCTTT
TRBJ2-3,-,TRBD1,TRBV9,CASGREGAVADTQYF,TGTGCCAGCGGACGCGAGGGGGCCGTAGCGGATACGCAGTATTTT
TRBJ2-3,-,TRBD2,TRBV18,CASSPPKSSGTTDTQYF,TGTGCCAGCTCACCACCTAAATCTAGCGGGACCACAGATACGCAGTATTTT
TRBJ1-2,-,TRBD1,TRBV19,CASSPSGTVPNYGYTF,TGTGCCAGTAGTCCCAGCGGGACAGTTCCTAACTATGGCTACACCTTC
TRBJ2-7,-,TRBD2,TRBV6-8,CASSEPGTSGSYEQYF,TGTGCCAGCAGTGAGCCCGGGACTAGCGGATCCTACGAGCAGTACTTC